This TCR beta chain emerged from a study of cytomegalovirus exposure and HLA in healthy donors. The study's findings and limits: Specificity for CMV antigens was confirmed in vitro for three of the CMV-associated chains. The study recorded 150 to 200 TCR beta chains that were cytomegalovirus-associated.

J lost 7 bases, V lost 4 bases, and 9 bases had no gene match. The CDR3 has 15 residues. CDR1 is SGHNT and CDR2 is YYREEE in the germline V gene (reference sequence). This clone occurred a few times. Its specificity is unknown. Assay: immunoSEQ multiplex PCR; the TCRdb copy retains only in-frame clones and omits some. The data contain 220,000 or so clones, over 80% of them singletons. This sequence originates from a woman aged 25 to 39 in good health and CMV-seropositive. The chain couples TRBV5-4 to TRBJ2-1; 9 bases match TRBD2. The material sequenced was PBMCs. The CDR3 is CASSPSSSGINEQFF. The DNA for the CDR3 is TGTGCCAGCAGCCCGTCGTCTAGCGGGATAAATGAGCAGTTCTTC.